The sequence of this TCR beta chain was determined in a study of blood T cells in healthy people across ages. A J-beta primer mix and a sample-barcoded 5' primer were used in a second PCR of about 7 to 12 cycles. Each CDR3 protein is one row after TCRdb ran MiXCR on the 5' RACE reads. The sample has 380,000 or so distinct CDR3 sequences; more than 45% are singletons. This clonotype was observed at least ten times. No antigen is known for it. Germline and junction disagree at one end, which may indicate a read error. Study-wide results and caveats: As naive T cell percentage varied, TCR beta diversity correlated strongly with it.

This sequence was found in a man between 60 and 75 years old in good health. The sample was blood.

CDR3 nucleotide sequence: TGCGCCAGCAGTTTGGCTCGGGGGATCGACTATGGCTACACCTTC. This gives the protein CASSLARGIDYGYTF. The gene calls are TRBV5-1 and TRBJ1-2, with a weak D call TRBD1 (5 bases). Germline values: CDR1 SGHRS, CDR2 YFSETQ. This CDR3 is 15 amino acids long.